These T cell receptor beta chains were read from a single sample in a study of blood T cell repertoires in COVID-19. The data were produced by immunoSEQ multiplex PCR, yet TCRdb's version contains in-frame clones alone and is incomplete. This table holds about 56,000 clones, 75% to 90% found once. The sequenced material came from peripheral blood. The receptors were sampled from a woman aged 55 to 70 with COVID-19, enrolled during active disease. The conserved cysteine and the conserved F or W are not part of the CDR3 here. A clone size is listed for some rows: how often the clone was seen (once, few, many), or a class if it is expanded.

abundance,v_gene,CDR3aa
NA,TRBV7-9,ASSGGGPTASPLH
once,TRBV6-5,ASSRDLRYEQY
NA,TRBV7-9,ASSHRATGSNSPLH
NA,TRBV5-1,ASSLVLRGEETQY
NA,TRBV12-3/TRBV12-4,ASRQGTGELF
NA,TRBV7-2,ASSPGISLSEQY
NA,TRBV2,ASSEGRSNQPQH
NA,TRBV11-3,ASSSGTSEMDTQY
NA,TRBV29-1,SVSPQGLGYT
once,TRBV10-3,AISEVSGRRSYT
once,TRBV7-9,ASSLGAGGGYT
NA,TRBV7-2,ASSLATSVPSYEQY
NA,TRBV4-3,ASSQDEAFTDTQY